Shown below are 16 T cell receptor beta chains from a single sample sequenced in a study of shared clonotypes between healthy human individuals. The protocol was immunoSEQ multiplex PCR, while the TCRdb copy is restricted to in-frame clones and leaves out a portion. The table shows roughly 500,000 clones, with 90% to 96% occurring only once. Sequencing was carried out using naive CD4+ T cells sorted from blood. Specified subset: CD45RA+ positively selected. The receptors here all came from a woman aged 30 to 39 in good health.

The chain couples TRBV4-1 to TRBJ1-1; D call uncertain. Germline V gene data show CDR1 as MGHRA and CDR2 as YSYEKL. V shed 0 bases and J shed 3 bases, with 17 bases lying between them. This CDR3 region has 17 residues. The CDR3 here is CASSQESREGFDTEAFF. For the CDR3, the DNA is TGCGCCAGCAGCCAAGAAAGTCGCGAGGGTTTCGACACTGAAGCTTTCTTT.

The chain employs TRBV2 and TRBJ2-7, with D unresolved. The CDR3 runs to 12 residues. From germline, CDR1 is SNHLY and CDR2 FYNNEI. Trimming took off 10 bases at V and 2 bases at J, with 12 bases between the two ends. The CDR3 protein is CAIQDAAYEQYF. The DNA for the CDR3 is TGTGCCATCCAGGATGCCGCCTACGAGCAGTACTTC.

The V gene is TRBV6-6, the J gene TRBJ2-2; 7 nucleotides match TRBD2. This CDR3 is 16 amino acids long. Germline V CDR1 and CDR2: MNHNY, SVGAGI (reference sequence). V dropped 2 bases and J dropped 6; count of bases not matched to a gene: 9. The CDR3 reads CASSYRAEGLAGELFF. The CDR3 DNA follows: TGTGCCAGCAGTTACAGGGCAGAAGGACTAGCCGGGGAGCTGTTTTTT.

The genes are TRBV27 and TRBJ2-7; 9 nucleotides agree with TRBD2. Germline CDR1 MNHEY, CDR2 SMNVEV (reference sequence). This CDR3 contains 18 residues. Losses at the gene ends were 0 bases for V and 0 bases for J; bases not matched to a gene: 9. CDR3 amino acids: CASSLSGGREGSSYEQYF. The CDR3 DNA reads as TGTGCCAGCAGTTTATCAGGGGGGCGGGAGGGGAGCTCCTACGAGCAGTACTTC.

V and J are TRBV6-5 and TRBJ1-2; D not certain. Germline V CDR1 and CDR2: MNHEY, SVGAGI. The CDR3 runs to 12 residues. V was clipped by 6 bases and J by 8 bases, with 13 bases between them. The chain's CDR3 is CASSPRVGGYTF. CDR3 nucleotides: TGTGCCAGCAGCCCCCGGGTGGGCGGCTACACCTTC.

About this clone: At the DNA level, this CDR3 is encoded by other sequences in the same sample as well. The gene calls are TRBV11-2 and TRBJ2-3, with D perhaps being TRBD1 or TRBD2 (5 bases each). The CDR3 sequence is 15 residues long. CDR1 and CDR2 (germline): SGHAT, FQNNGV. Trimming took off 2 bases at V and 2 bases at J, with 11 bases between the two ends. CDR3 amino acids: CASSLRGPPTDTQYF. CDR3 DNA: TGTGCCAGCAGCTTACGGGGACCTCCCACAGATACGCAGTATTTT.

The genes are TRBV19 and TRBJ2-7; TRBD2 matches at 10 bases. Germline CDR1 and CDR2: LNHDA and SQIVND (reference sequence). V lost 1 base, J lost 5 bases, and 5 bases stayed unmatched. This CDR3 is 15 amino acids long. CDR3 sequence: CASSIVLAGANEQYF. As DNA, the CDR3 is TGTGCCAGTAGTATAGTCCTAGCGGGAGCAAACGAGCAGTACTTC.

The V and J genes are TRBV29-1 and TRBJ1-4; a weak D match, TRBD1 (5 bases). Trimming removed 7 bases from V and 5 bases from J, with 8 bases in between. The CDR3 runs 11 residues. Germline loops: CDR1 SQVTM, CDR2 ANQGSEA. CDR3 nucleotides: TGCAGCGGACAGAGAAATGAAAAACTGTTTTTT. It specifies CSGQRNEKLFF.

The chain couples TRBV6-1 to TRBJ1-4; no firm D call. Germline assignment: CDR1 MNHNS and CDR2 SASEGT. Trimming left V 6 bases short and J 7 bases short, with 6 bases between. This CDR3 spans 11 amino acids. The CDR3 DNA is TGTGCCAGCAGGCCGAGTGAAAAACTGTTTTTT. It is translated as CASRPSEKLFF.

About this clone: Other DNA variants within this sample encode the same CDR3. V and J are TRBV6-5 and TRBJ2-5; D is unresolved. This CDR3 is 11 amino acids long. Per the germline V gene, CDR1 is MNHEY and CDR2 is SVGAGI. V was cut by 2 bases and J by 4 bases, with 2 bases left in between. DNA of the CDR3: TGTGCCAGCAGTTACGGAGAGACCCAGTACTTC. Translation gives CASSYGETQYF.

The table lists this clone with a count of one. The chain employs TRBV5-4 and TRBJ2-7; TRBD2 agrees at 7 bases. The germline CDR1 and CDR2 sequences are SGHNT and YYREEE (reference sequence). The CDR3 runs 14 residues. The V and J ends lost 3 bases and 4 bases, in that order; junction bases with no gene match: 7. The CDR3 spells CASSWGGRLYEQYF. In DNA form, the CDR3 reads TGTGCCAGCAGCTGGGGAGGGCGTCTATACGAGCAGTACTTC.

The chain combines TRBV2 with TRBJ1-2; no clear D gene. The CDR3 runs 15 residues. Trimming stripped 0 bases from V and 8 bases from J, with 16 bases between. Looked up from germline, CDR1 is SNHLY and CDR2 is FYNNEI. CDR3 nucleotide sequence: TGTGCCAGCAGTGAAGCAACAACCTCGGCGGGGGGCTACACCTTC. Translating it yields CASSEATTSAGGYTF.

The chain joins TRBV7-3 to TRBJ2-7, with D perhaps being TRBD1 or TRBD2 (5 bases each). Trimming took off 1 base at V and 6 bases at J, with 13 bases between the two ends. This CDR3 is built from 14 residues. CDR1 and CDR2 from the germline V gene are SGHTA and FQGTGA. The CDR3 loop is CASSLSPSGGEQYF. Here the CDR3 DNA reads TGTGCCAGCAGCTTAAGTCCCAGTGGGGGCGAGCAGTACTTC.

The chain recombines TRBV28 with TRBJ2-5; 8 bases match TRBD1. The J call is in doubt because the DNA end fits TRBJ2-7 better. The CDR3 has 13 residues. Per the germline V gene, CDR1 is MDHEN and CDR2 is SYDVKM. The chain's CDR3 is CAIEGDRHYEQYF. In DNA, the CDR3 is TGTGCCATCGAGGGGGACAGGCACTACGAGCAGTACTTC.

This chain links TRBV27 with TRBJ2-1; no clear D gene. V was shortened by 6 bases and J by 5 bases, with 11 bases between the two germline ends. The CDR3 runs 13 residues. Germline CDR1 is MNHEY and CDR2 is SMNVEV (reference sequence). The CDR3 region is CASRNPRHNEQFF. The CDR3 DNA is TGTGCCAGCAGGAACCCTAGACACAATGAGCAGTTCTTC.

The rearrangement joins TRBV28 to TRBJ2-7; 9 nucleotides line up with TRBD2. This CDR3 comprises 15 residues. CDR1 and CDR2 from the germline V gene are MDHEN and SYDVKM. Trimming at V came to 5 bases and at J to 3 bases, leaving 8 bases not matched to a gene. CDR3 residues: CASSIHLAGLYEQYF. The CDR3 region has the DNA TGTGCCAGCAGTATTCACCTAGCGGGGCTCTACGAGCAGTACTTC. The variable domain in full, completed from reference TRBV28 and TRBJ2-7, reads DVKVTQSSRYLVKRTGEKVFLECVQDMDHENMFWYRQDPGLGLRLIYFSYDVKMKEKGDIPEGYSVSREKKERFSLILESASTNQTSMYLCASSIHLAGLYEQYFGPGTRLTVT.